Listed here is a single T cell receptor beta chain. This table comes from immunoSEQ multiplex PCR, and its TCRdb copy is limited to in-frame clones, with some not included. In the table there are 100,000 or so clones, approximately 88% of which are singletons. Trimming shortened V by 5 bases and J by 7 bases, and 9 bases separated the two germline ends. The CDR3 contains 13 residues. Germline lookup yields CDR1 SGHTA and CDR2 FQGNSA. The data belong to a study of identifying expanded T cells in peripheral blood. V usage is TRBV7-2 and J usage is TRBJ1-6; D is ambiguous. Sequencing input: blood. The TCR originated in a person between 18 and 75 years old in good health. The CDR3 nucleotides read TGTGCCAGCAGCCAAGATCAAAATTCACCCCTCCACTTT. Amino acids: CASSQDQNSPLHF.